Listed below are T cell receptor beta chains from one sample, sequenced in a study of cytomegalovirus exposure and HLA in healthy donors. The assay was immunoSEQ multiplex PCR, and TCRdb's table has in-frame clones only and misses some. Among about 120,000 clones, around three quarters were seen once, and the ten largest hold under 3%. Material for sequencing was PBMCs. The receptors come from a man younger than 40 in good health and CMV-seronegative. Both conserved end residues are trimmed from each CDR3. Each record gives: clone size, J gene, V gene, CDR3 protein. Rows give clone size only sometimes, using once, few, many, or a class for an expanded clone.

clone size: NA
J gene: TRBJ1-1
V gene: TRBV5-1
CDR3 protein: ASSLAGGYTEAF

clone size: NA
J gene: TRBJ1-2
V gene: TRBV10-1
CDR3 protein: ASSVNSDRVPSYT

clone size: NA
J gene: TRBJ1-2
V gene: TRBV30
CDR3 protein: AWSTGVGYT

clone size: NA
J gene: TRBJ2-7
V gene: TRBV7-2
CDR3 protein: ASSFYPGIHEQY

clone size: NA
J gene: TRBJ2-1
V gene: TRBV7-9
CDR3 protein: ASSFSTSVDNEQF

clone size: few
J gene: TRBJ1-2
V gene: TRBV19
CDR3 protein: ASSEQGAIANYGYP

clone size: NA
J gene: TRBJ2-7
V gene: TRBV7-7
CDR3 protein: ASSLEAGGKSEQY

clone size: NA
J gene: TRBJ2-7
V gene: TRBV30
CDR3 protein: AWSPDRDYEQY

clone size: NA
J gene: TRBJ2-7
V gene: TRBV5-1
CDR3 protein: ASSPTGFYEQY

clone size: NA
J gene: TRBJ2-3
V gene: TRBV9
CDR3 protein: ASSVDSSTDTQY

clone size: NA
J gene: TRBJ1-2
V gene: TRBV7-9
CDR3 protein: ASRDRGPANYGYT

clone size: NA
J gene: TRBJ1-1
V gene: TRBV2
CDR3 protein: ASREERGRTEAF

clone size: NA
J gene: TRBJ2-5
V gene: TRBV2
CDR3 protein: ANPGGAYQETQY

clone size: NA
J gene: TRBJ2-3
V gene: TRBV28
CDR3 protein: ASSLDGGGRVPDTQY

clone size: once
J gene: TRBJ2-1
V gene: TRBV7-8
CDR3 protein: ASSLAFGGTSGRASYNEQF

clone size: NA
J gene: TRBJ2-7
V gene: TRBV6-5
CDR3 protein: AKTVHVSGRQY

clone size: NA
J gene: TRBJ2-7
V gene: TRBV7-9
CDR3 protein: ASSLWQDEQY

clone size: NA
J gene: TRBJ2-7
V gene: TRBV4-1
CDR3 protein: ASSQTVRFYEQY

clone size: few
J gene: TRBJ1-1
V gene: TRBV28
CDR3 protein: ASSFRFVSTEAF

clone size: NA
J gene: TRBJ2-7
V gene: TRBV5-1
CDR3 protein: ASKNPTGDEQY

clone size: NA
J gene: TRBJ2-7
V gene: TRBV15
CDR3 protein: ATSGSAMVYEQY

clone size: once
J gene: TRBJ2-2
V gene: TRBV6-5
CDR3 protein: ASSLAGPGELF

clone size: NA
J gene: TRBJ2-1
V gene: TRBV4-2
CDR3 protein: ASSQGRQVDEQF

clone size: NA
J gene: TRBJ2-7
V gene: TRBV15
CDR3 protein: ATSRDRGHEQY

clone size: NA
J gene: TRBJ2-5
V gene: TRBV27
CDR3 protein: ASTSSGGATQY

clone size: NA
J gene: TRBJ2-4
V gene: TRBV27
CDR3 protein: ASSFFQGDIQY

clone size: NA
J gene: TRBJ1-2
V gene: TRBV4-1
CDR3 protein: ASSQDRSGGYGYT

clone size: once
J gene: TRBJ1-2
V gene: TRBV7-8
CDR3 protein: ASSAVFVGGMGYGYT

clone size: NA
J gene: TRBJ2-7
V gene: TRBV7-9
CDR3 protein: ASSPLREQY

clone size: NA
J gene: TRBJ2-4
V gene: TRBV28
CDR3 protein: ASSLVSAGGSIQY

clone size: NA
J gene: TRBJ1-1
V gene: TRBV7-2
CDR3 protein: ASSLGTRNTEAF

clone size: NA
J gene: TRBJ2-5
V gene: TRBV7-8
CDR3 protein: ASSRWTGATETQY

clone size: few
J gene: TRBJ1-1
V gene: TRBV7-9
CDR3 protein: ASSLVVAQNTEAF

clone size: NA
J gene: TRBJ2-7
V gene: TRBV15
CDR3 protein: ATSRDRMEGAYEQY

clone size: NA
J gene: NA
V gene: TRBV5-1
CDR3 protein: ASSLPGPYEQY

clone size: few
J gene: TRBJ1-1
V gene: TRBV21-1
CDR3 protein: ARGDRNPREAF

clone size: NA
J gene: TRBJ2-2
V gene: TRBV2
CDR3 protein: ASGGAANTGELF

clone size: NA
J gene: TRBJ2-5
V gene: TRBV4-1
CDR3 protein: ASSVNRQALETQY

clone size: NA
J gene: TRBJ1-3
V gene: TRBV6-1
CDR3 protein: ASRFSPGGENTIY

clone size: NA
J gene: TRBJ1-3
V gene: TRBV2
CDR3 protein: ASSDSGDRGDTIY

clone size: few
J gene: TRBJ1-4
V gene: TRBV6-5
CDR3 protein: ASSEDRGDEKLF

clone size: NA
J gene: TRBJ2-7
V gene: TRBV28
CDR3 protein: ASSLGAGGREQY

clone size: NA
J gene: TRBJ1-2
V gene: TRBV27
CDR3 protein: ASSPARGDNYGYT

clone size: NA
J gene: TRBJ1-5
V gene: TRBV27
CDR3 protein: ASSLSGQGLGQPQH

clone size: NA
J gene: TRBJ1-1
V gene: TRBV7-9
CDR3 protein: ASIPSGNLNTEAF

clone size: NA
J gene: TRBJ2-3
V gene: TRBV6-4
CDR3 protein: ASSDRSGRANTQY

clone size: NA
J gene: TRBJ2-7
V gene: TRBV6-6
CDR3 protein: ASSPNQGGGNEQY

clone size: NA
J gene: TRBJ2-5
V gene: TRBV5-4
CDR3 protein: ASNPKLAGGGETQY